At least ten counts were recorded for the clone carrying this T cell receptor (beta chain). Antigen unknown. This CDR3 has 14 residues. Germline V gene sequence: CDR1 ENHRY, CDR2 SYGVKD. Germline trimming cut 8 bases from V and 0 bases from J; bases unmatched to any gene: 0. The data were obtained in a study of human T cells and chemical hapten exposure. Study background: For sensitization, 2% DPC was applied to an approximately 2 cm by approximately 2 cm patch of upper inner arm skin. Study conclusions and caveats: Compared to controls, expanded TCRs made significantly more large clusters of similar CDR3s. TCRs exceeding 1 in 1000 frequency stayed unchanged with DPC sensitization. Patch test score showed a positive correlation with PT1 expanded TCR counts.

The time point is: pre-sensitization, week 0. Treatment in this sample: therapeutic diphenylcyclopropenone sensitization with weekly scalp DPC. TCRdb called the RACE reads again in MiXCR, with one record for every CDR3 protein. The sample consists of roughly 380,000 distinct CDR3 sequences, about 5.1% of them appearing once. The clonotype originates from a woman between 50 and 59 years old with alopecia areata. Some clones in this sample may be carry-over from other donors' samples. V is TRBV10-3 and J is TRBJ2-3; the match to TRBD2 covers 12 bases. The source was whole blood, collected in connection with sensitization to the hapten diphenylcyclopropenone (DPC). Here the CDR3 DNA reads TGTGCCATCGGGACTAGCGGGAGCACAGATACGCAGTATTTT. This codes for CAIGTSGSTDTQYF.